These 23 T cell receptor beta chains originate from one sample sequenced in a study of shared clonotypes between healthy human individuals. Repertoires were generated with immunoSEQ multiplex PCR, while TCRdb's copy carries only in-frame clones and drops some. The repertoire holds under 2,500,000 clones, with under 97% as singletons. The specimen sequenced was naive CD4+ T cells sorted from blood. Described subset: CD45RA+ positively selected. Receptors were obtained from a man younger than 30 in good health.

The chain has TRBV5-1 and TRBJ2-3; no clear D gene. Trimming took 7 bases from V and 4 from J, leaving 13 bases between them. The CDR3 totals 13 residues. CDR1 is SGHRS, CDR2 YFSETQ, per germline. CDR3 region: CASRYEPPDTQYF. The CDR3, as DNA: TGCGCCAGCCGATATGAGCCCCCAGATACGCAGTATTTT.

CDR3 nucleotides: TGTGCCAGCAGCTTAGCCGGTTACAATGAGCAGTTCTTC. It is translated as CASSLAGYNEQFF. The chain is built from TRBV11-2 and TRBJ2-1; D uncertain. The V and J ends lost 1 base and 4 bases respectively, with 5 bases between them. CDR1 is SGHAT, CDR2 FQNNGV, per germline. This CDR3 has 13 amino acids.

The rearrangement uses TRBV7-2 and TRBJ2-1; 11 bases map to TRBD2. This CDR3 is built from 15 residues. Unmatched junction bases numbered 4, after V lost 5 bases and J lost 4 bases. CDR1 is SGHTA and CDR2 is FQGNSA in the germline V gene. The CDR3 DNA sequence: TGTGCCAGCAGCGCGACTAGCGGGATATACAATGAGCAGTTCTTC. Translated, it gives CASSATSGIYNEQFF.

This clone has just one count. The chain carries TRBV7-9 and TRBJ2-7; 7 bases map to TRBD2. This CDR3 is 17 amino acids long. The germline V gene has CDR1 SEHNR and CDR2 FQNEAQ (reference sequence). Unmatched junction bases numbered 10, after V lost 1 base and J lost 1 base. In DNA, the CDR3 is TGTGCCAGCAGCTTAGACTCGTGGCTAGCGGATTCCTACGAGCAGTACTTC. As protein: CASSLDSWLADSYEQYF.

The chain has TRBV7-9 and TRBJ2-3; D perhaps matches TRBD2 (5 bases). The CDR3 extends over 15 amino acids. V shed 3 bases and J shed 0 bases, with 10 bases lying between them. Germline lookup yields CDR1 SEHNR and CDR2 FQNEAQ (reference sequence). CDR3 protein: CASSFGGLSTDTQYF. The CDR3 nucleotides are TGTGCCAGCAGCTTCGGCGGGCTTAGCACAGATACGCAGTATTTT.

J is TRBJ2-5 and V is TRBV5-4; TRBD2 matches at 10 bases. CDR1 is SGHNT and CDR2 is YYREEE in the germline V gene (reference sequence). This CDR3 spans 14 amino acids. The V and J ends lost 4 bases and 4 bases, in that order; junction bases with no gene match: 4. The CDR3 loop reads CASSGSGRGETQYF. The CDR3 DNA is TGTGCCAGCAGCGGGAGCGGGAGGGGAGAGACCCAGTACTTC.

This chain links TRBV11-2 with TRBJ1-6, with 7 bases fitting TRBD1. Per germline, CDR1 SGHAT and CDR2 FQNNGV. V shed 5 bases and J 3 bases; nucleotides not matched to a gene: 4. The CDR3 is 15 residues long. This CDR3 reads CASSLRQGYNSPLHF. The CDR3 region has the DNA TGTGCCAGCAGCCTACGACAGGGCTATAATTCACCCCTCCACTTT.

The gene calls are TRBV7-2 and TRBJ2-7, with D perhaps TRBD2 (6 bases). CDR3 size: 12 residues. Trimming removed 5 bases at V and 6 bases at J, with 11 bases between. Looked up from germline, CDR1 is SGHTA and CDR2 is FQGNSA. CDR3 in amino acids: CASSATSLEQYF. CDR3 DNA: TGTGCCAGCAGCGCGACTAGTCTCGAGCAGTACTTC.

The chain carries TRBV6-5 and TRBJ2-3, with a tentative D call TRBD2 (5 bases). This CDR3 region has 15 residues. V gave up 5 bases and J gave up 0 bases, with 12 bases separating them. Germline V gives CDR1 MNHEY, CDR2 SVGAGI. CDR3 nucleotide sequence: TGTGCCAGCAGTCCCCCGGGGTCTAGCACAGATACGCAGTATTTT. Translation: CASSPPGSSTDTQYF.

The chain joins TRBV6-1 to TRBJ2-7; D possibly corresponds to TRBD1 (6 bases). CDR3 length: 15 amino acids. V lost 0 bases and J lost 4, with 13 bases in between. Germline-derived CDR1 and CDR2 are MNHNS and SASEGT. The CDR3 DNA is TGTGCCAGCAGTGAAGCGCGTCAGGGGCTATACGAGCAGTACTTC. Its translation: CASSEARQGLYEQYF.

This clone is a singleton in its sample. The rearrangement joins TRBV10-3 to TRBJ2-1; 12 bases agree with TRBD2. With V trimmed by 4 bases and J by 8 bases, 6 bases remained unmatched. Germline V gene lookup returns CDR1 ENHRY and CDR2 SYGVKD. The CDR3 is made up of 15 amino acids. The CDR3 nucleotides are TGTGCCATCAGTGTGACTAGCGGGAGTGGGGATGAGCAGTTCTTC. Residues: CAISVTSGSGDEQFF.

V is TRBV9 and J is TRBJ1-3; D is ambiguous. V was pared by 4 bases and J by 8 bases, with 10 bases between. Germline lookup yields CDR1 SGDLS and CDR2 YYNGEE. This CDR3 is built from 12 residues. Here the CDR3 DNA reads TGTGCCAGCAGCCCCCGAGTGGACACCATATATTTT. It translates to CASSPRVDTIYF.

The rearrangement links TRBV29-1 to TRBJ2-5; D remains unclear. V dropped 4 bases and J dropped 2 bases, with 5 bases sitting between them. The CDR3 is 11 amino acids. The germline V gene encodes CDR1 SQVTM and CDR2 ANQGSEA. CDR3 amino acids: CSVGRQETQYF. The CDR3 bases are TGCAGCGTTGGAAGGCAAGAGACCCAGTACTTC.

V and J are TRBV5-4 and TRBJ2-1; 10 bases are a match to TRBD1. This CDR3 spans 16 amino acids. The germline gives CDR1 SGHNT, CDR2 YYREEE (reference sequence). J was trimmed by 3 bases and V by 3 bases; bases with no gene match: 6. The CDR3 is CASSSYDRGRYNEQFF. The CDR3, as DNA: TGTGCCAGCAGCTCATACGACAGGGGGCGCTACAATGAGCAGTTCTTC.

The rearrangement joins TRBV28 to TRBJ1-5, with D uncertain. The CDR3 extends over 14 amino acids. Germline CDR1 is MDHEN and CDR2 is SYDVKM. Trimming took off 1 base at V and 3 bases at J, with 7 bases between the two ends. In DNA form, the CDR3 reads TGTGCCAGCAGTTTATACAGTCTCAATCAGCCCCAGCATTTT. This encodes CASSLYSLNQPQHF. Based on the CDR3 plus reference TRBV28 and TRBJ1-5, the full variable domain is DVKVTQSSRYLVKRTGEKVFLECVQDMDHENMFWYRQDPGLGLRLIYFSYDVKMKEKGDIPEGYSVSREKKERFSLILESASTNQTSMYLCASSLYSLNQPQHFGDGTRLSIL.

About this clone itself: Other DNA sequences in the sample encode the same CDR3. This chain connects TRBV6-5 to TRBJ2-7; 8 bases line up with TRBD1. The CDR3 is 12 residues long. Germline trimming cut 6 bases from V and 5 bases from J; bases unmatched to any gene: 3. From germline, CDR1 is MNHEY and CDR2 SVGAGI. Here the CDR3 reads CASRGQGNEQYF. CDR3 DNA sequence: TGTGCCAGCAGAGGACAGGGCAACGAGCAGTACTTC.

The rearrangement uses TRBV18 and TRBJ1-5; TRBD1 might be the D (5 bases). CDR3 size: 15 residues. The V end was cut by 5 bases, the J end by 6 bases, with 17 bases between. Per germline, CDR1 KGHSH and CDR2 LQKENI. The CDR3 here is CASSSDRSEAQPQHF. For the CDR3, the DNA is TGTGCCAGCTCATCCGACAGATCGGAGGCTCAGCCCCAGCATTTT.

The chain couples TRBV2 to TRBJ2-5; 12 nucleotides line up with TRBD2. With V trimmed by 3 bases and J by 4 bases, 12 bases remained unmatched. The germline V gene has CDR1 SNHLY and CDR2 FYNNEI. This CDR3 has 18 amino acids. In DNA form, the CDR3 reads TGTGCCAGCAGTGAGAAACTAGCGGGAGGTATGTGGAGAGAGACCCAGTACTTC. Protein: CASSEKLAGGMWRETQYF.

The V call is TRBV25-1, the J call TRBJ1-5; no firm D call. CDR3 length equals 13 residues. From germline, CDR1 is MGHDK and CDR2 SYGVNS. Trimming pared 5 bases from V and 5 bases from J, leaving 10 bases between. The CDR3: CASSSVGDQPQHF. CDR3 bases: TGTGCCAGCAGTTCGGTAGGAGATCAGCCCCAGCATTTT.

With respect to this clone: Other DNA sequences in this sample translate to the same CDR3. The CDR3 spells CASSPDRAYEQYF. CDR3 in DNA: TGTGCCAGCAGCCCGGACAGGGCTTACGAGCAGTACTTC. The chain uses TRBV5-6 and TRBJ2-7, with TRBD1 matching over 8 bases. Losses at the gene ends were 4 bases for V and 4 bases for J; bases not matched to a gene: 4. This CDR3 has 13 residues. In germline, CDR1 is SGHDT, CDR2 YYEEEE.

The chain combines TRBV6-5 with TRBJ1-2, with D unclear. This CDR3 is 14 amino acids long. V shed 6 bases and J shed 0 bases, with 11 bases lying between them. Per the germline V gene, CDR1 is MNHEY and CDR2 is SVGAGI. In nucleotides, the CDR3 is TGTGCCAGCAGGGGTTCAGGAGCTAACTATGGCTACACCTTC. This gives the protein CASRGSGANYGYTF.

For the CDR3, the DNA is TGCGCCAGCAGGCGAGAGGGGCTTTACTATGGCTACACCTTC. Its translation: CASRREGLYYGYTF. The V call is TRBV5-1, the J call TRBJ1-2; possible D gene TRBD1, 5 bases. Germline CDR1 is SGHRS and CDR2 is YFSETQ. Between the trimmed V and J ends, which lost 5 bases and 3 bases, there was a span of 14 bases. This CDR3 has 14 amino acids.

To note about this clone: Within the sample, other DNA sequences also encode this same CDR3. J is TRBJ1-2 and V is TRBV6-6; 10 positions agree with TRBD1. Losses at the gene ends were 6 bases for V and 2 bases for J; bases not matched to a gene: 6. CDR3 length: 15 amino acids. Germline loops: CDR1 MNHNY, CDR2 SVGAGI (reference sequence). CDR3 DNA: TGTGCCAGCAGCCCCGTGGACAGGGGGAACTATGGCTACACCTTC. Protein: CASSPVDRGNYGYTF.